This TCR beta chain was recovered during a study of metastatic and nonmetastatic thyroid tumors (TCRdb year 2020). Looking at the study overall: For patients with malignant and with benign thyroid disease, the researchers compared repertoires between peripheral blood samples and tumor or nodule tissue samples. Study-wide findings and limitations: In both blood and tumor samples, TCR beta diversity was reported to be significantly higher in malignant tumors than in benign nodules.

The CDR3 starts with the cysteine, ends with the phenylalanine, and has 18 residues. Only CDR3 DNA is held: 54 bases, read in frame from base 1. The germline V gene (reference sequence) specifies GTSNPN as CDR1 and SVGIG as CDR2. No patient had received any treatment before thyroid surgery. Using T-cell receptor beta sequencing, the study looked back at clinical samples from patients collected from about 2011 to 2019. This clone was seen just once. This receptor's antigen is unknown. A junction end diverges from the germline sequence, so it may reflect a read error. The receptor library was made with PCR. Sequenced on an Illumina HiSeq 4000. The TCR beta-chain CDR3 region of each patient was profiled by high-throughput sequencing. In the authors' own workflow: CDR3 differences across clinicopathological groups were used to build a classifier for discriminating distant-metastatic papillary thyroid cancer patients. Repertoire diversity was assessed with the Shannon index, and tumor-blood repertoire similarity with the Morisita-Horn index. TCRdb cleaned the public reads at Q25 with fastp, built clones with MiXCR and kept in-frame beta chains. Here the V and J calls rest on TCRdb's processing, not on the authors' analysis. The sample contains approximately 22,000 clones, 13% of them found a single time. The ten most abundant clones make up around 15% of the sample.

This clonotype was sampled from a female donor with papillary thyroid cancer or a benign thyroid nodule (not recorded which). Some clones in this sample may be carry-over from other donors' samples. The chain was built from TRBV30 and TRBJ2-2, with 11 bases aligning to TRBD2. Input material: blood. The CDR3 region has the sequence CVWSGGNSGRGTTGELFF. In nucleotides, the sequence is TGTGTCTGGAGTGGAGGAAATAGCGGGAGGGGAACCACCGGGGAGCTGTTTTTT.